These 30 T cell receptor beta chains originate from one sample sequenced in a study of shared clonotypes between healthy human individuals (dated by TCRdb to 2018 to 2021). Receptor amplification or capture employed the immunoSEQ multiplex PCR assay. TCRdb limited this immuneACCESS table to in-frame rearrangements with V and J called. A share of clones is missing; checked studies link under half to unresolved V genes, and the rest is unexplained. Counted in this sample were around 2,000,000 clones; about 95% of them appeared once. Around 0.13% of the sample rests with the top ten. Sequencing was carried out using naive CD4+ T cells sorted from blood. Explained via the paper, the cell subset or site label denotes: CD45RA+ positively selected. Receptor source: a man aged 18 to 35 in good health.

The rearrangement joins TRBV19 to TRBJ1-4; no clear D. V was pared by 5 bases and J by 8 bases, with 12 bases between. This CDR3 comprises 13 residues. In germline, CDR1 is LNHDA, CDR2 SQIVND (reference sequence). DNA of the CDR3: TGTGCCAGTAGTGCATCCGCCCACGAAAAACTGTTTTTT. It specifies CASSASAHEKLFF.

V usage is TRBV30 and J usage is TRBJ1-1, with TRBD1 identical over 9 bases. The CDR3 has 14 residues. V gave up 4 bases and J gave up 7 bases; unmatched junction bases: 10. Germline CDR1 reads GTSNPN; CDR2 reads SVGIG (reference sequence). CDR3 residues: CAWINRGREYEAFF. The CDR3 DNA reads as TGTGCCTGGATTAACAGGGGGCGTGAGTATGAAGCTTTCTTT.

The chain uses TRBV28 and TRBJ1-4; 8 bases match TRBD1. The CDR3 loop spans 17 amino acids. The V gene's germline CDR1 is MDHEN and CDR2 SYDVKM. The junction had 15 bases not matched to a gene; V was cut back by 5 bases and J by 7 bases. This chain's CDR3 is CASSPLDRDGLGEKLFF. In DNA form, the CDR3 reads TGTGCCAGCAGTCCGCTGGACAGGGACGGGTTAGGTGAAAAACTGTTTTTT. Using reference TRBV28 and TRBJ1-4 for the parts outside the CDR3, the full variable domain is DVKVTQSSRYLVKRTGEKVFLECVQDMDHENMFWYRQDPGLGLRLIYFSYDVKMKEKGDIPEGYSVSREKKERFSLILESASTNQTSMYLCASSPLDRDGLGEKLFFGSGTQLSVL.

This chain connects TRBV7-9 to TRBJ2-6, with unresolved D. The CDR3 contains 15 residues. Trimming removed 3 bases from V and 0 bases from J, with 6 bases in between. Germline CDR1 is SEHNR and CDR2 is FQNEAQ (reference sequence). The CDR3 region is CASSFWFSGANVLTF. The CDR3 coding sequence is TGTGCCAGCAGCTTTTGGTTCTCTGGGGCCAACGTCCTGACTTTC.

The chain links TRBV4-1 to TRBJ2-1; D gene unclear. Germline lookup yields CDR1 MGHRA and CDR2 YSYEKL. CDR3 length equals 12 residues. The ends were cut back, 1 base at V and 9 bases at J, with 7 bases in the middle. CDR3: CASSQVLGEQFF. The CDR3 bases are TGCGCCAGCAGCCAAGTTTTGGGTGAGCAGTTCTTC.

The genes are TRBV30 and TRBJ2-5; 12 positions match TRBD2. The CDR3 consists of 15 residues. Germline values: CDR1 GTSNPN, CDR2 SVGIG (reference sequence). Germline trimming cut 3 bases from V and 2 bases from J; bases unmatched to any gene: 4. The CDR3 here is CAWSRGTSGQETQYF. Written as DNA, the CDR3 is TGTGCCTGGAGCCGCGGGACTAGCGGGCAAGAGACCCAGTACTTC.

The CDR3, as DNA: TGCGCCAGCAGCCAAGATTTTGATACGCAGTATTTT. Translation: CASSQDFDTQYF. The gene calls are TRBV4-1 and TRBJ2-3; the D is unclear. Germline V gene sequence: CDR1 MGHRA, CDR2 YSYEKL. V lost 0 bases to trimming and J lost 6 bases, with 4 bases between them. The CDR3 runs 12 residues.

This clone showed up just once. The chain couples TRBV2 to TRBJ1-2; D gene uncertain. Trimming took 8 bases from V and 0 from J, leaving 13 bases between them. Germline assignment: CDR1 SNHLY and CDR2 FYNNEI. The CDR3 is 14 residues long. Here the CDR3 reads CASGSSIPNYGYTF. The CDR3 DNA reads TGTGCCAGCGGAAGTTCTATCCCTAACTATGGCTACACCTTC.

The chain is built from TRBV6-5 and TRBJ2-5, with TRBD1 matching 9 bases. V was clipped by 10 bases and J by 5 bases; unmatched bases: 5. CDR3 length equals 12 residues. CDR1 is MNHEY and CDR2 is SVGAGI in the germline V gene. The DNA for the CDR3 is TGTGCCATAGGACAGGGGTTCGAGACCCAGTACTTC. Its translation: CAIGQGFETQYF.

This chain connects TRBV5-5 to TRBJ1-4; D not certain. This CDR3 contains 15 residues. Germline CDR1 reads SGHKS; CDR2 reads YYEKEE (reference sequence). Between the trimmed V and J ends, which lost 4 bases and 0 bases, there was a span of 10 bases. Here the CDR3 reads CASSLDGATNEKLFF. Here the CDR3 DNA reads TGTGCCAGCAGCCTGGACGGTGCAACTAATGAAAAACTGTTTTTT. Drawing the rest from reference TRBV5-5 and TRBJ1-4, the complete variable domain is DAGVTQSPTHLIKTRGQQVTLRCSPISGHKSVSWYQQVLGQGPQFIFQYYEKEERGRGNFPDRFSARQFPNYSSELNVNALLLGDSALYLCASSLDGATNEKLFFGSGTQLSVL.

The chain combines TRBV6-5 with TRBJ1-5; maybe TRBD1 (5 bases). V was trimmed by 5 bases and J by 5 bases, leaving 13 bases between them. Germline values: CDR1 MNHEY, CDR2 SVGAGI. The CDR3 contains 14 residues. The DNA for the CDR3 is TGTGCCAGCAGTAAGGTCATGGGACATCAGCCCCAGCATTTT. This sequence encodes CASSKVMGHQPQHF.

This clone was seen only once. This rearrangement joins TRBV4-1 to TRBJ2-5; D is ambiguous. Germline V lookup: CDR1 MGHRA, CDR2 YSYEKL. The CDR3 consists of 15 residues. The V end lost 1 base, the J end lost 2 bases, and 11 bases lay between the germline ends. As DNA, the CDR3 is TGCGCCAGCAGCCAAGGTCAAGGGAAACAAGAGACCCAGTACTTC. Amino acid sequence: CASSQGQGKQETQYF.

The chain is built from TRBV7-9 and TRBJ1-2, with unresolved D. Germline V gene data show CDR1 as SEHNR and CDR2 as FQNEAQ (reference sequence). The V end was cut by 0 bases, the J end by 1 base, with 6 bases between. The CDR3 sequence is 14 residues long. The CDR3 region has the DNA TGTGCCAGCAGCTTAGCTCTCCTTAACTATGGCTACACCTTC. It encodes CASSLALLNYGYTF.

This clone was detected only once. The rearrangement joins TRBV5-1 to TRBJ2-7, with 10 bases fitting TRBD1. The germline gives CDR1 SGHRS, CDR2 YFSETQ. CDR3 size: 15 residues. The V gene end was trimmed by 6 bases and the J gene end by 1 base; junction bases not matched to a gene: 7. In DNA form, the CDR3 reads TGCGCCAGCATCCCGGGACAGGGGATTTCCTACGAGCAGTACTTC. It yields the protein CASIPGQGISYEQYF.

This clone appeared a single time. In the same sample, other DNA sequences code for this CDR3. As DNA, the CDR3 is TGCGCCAGCAGCCAAGAAGCGACACAGCCCCAGCATTTT. This gives the protein CASSQEATQPQHF. The chain is built from TRBV4-1 and TRBJ1-5, with no clear D. Trimming cost V 0 bases and J 7 bases, with 7 bases left between them. This CDR3 spans 13 amino acids. Germline values: CDR1 MGHRA, CDR2 YSYEKL.

The gene calls are TRBV5-4 and TRBJ2-7; TRBD1 might be the D (5 bases). V lost 0 bases and J lost 2, with 15 bases in between. This CDR3 has 16 residues. Looked up from germline, CDR1 is SGHNT and CDR2 is YYREEE (reference sequence). The CDR3 reads CASSLAGTVQAYEQYF. The CDR3 region has the DNA TGTGCCAGCAGCTTGGCCGGTACCGTACAGGCCTACGAGCAGTACTTC.

The V gene is TRBV5-6, the J gene TRBJ1-6, with 9 bases that match TRBD1. Germline loops: CDR1 SGHDT, CDR2 YYEEEE. The length of the CDR3 is 16 residues. J lost 8 bases, V lost 3 bases, and 9 bases had no gene match. In nucleotides, the CDR3 is TGTGCCAGCAGCTCCGAGCCGGGACAGGGATATTCACCCCTCCACTTT. Its protein product is CASSSEPGQGYSPLHF.

This chain uses TRBV28 with TRBJ2-7; D call uncertain. CDR3 length equals 15 residues. The V end lost 8 bases, the J end lost 2 bases, and 19 bases lay between the germline ends. From germline, CDR1 is MDHEN and CDR2 SYDVKM. CDR3 amino acids: CASRKPVSPAYEQYF. CDR3 DNA sequence: TGTGCCAGCCGGAAACCCGTTTCCCCAGCCTACGAGCAGTACTTC.

V and J are TRBV11-2 and TRBJ1-2; D unclear. The ends were cut back, 2 bases at V and 5 bases at J, with 9 bases in the middle. CDR1 and CDR2 (germline): SGHAT, FQNNGV. The CDR3 is 13 residues long. This chain's CDR3 is CASSLPSTYGYTF. As DNA, the CDR3 is TGTGCCAGCAGCTTACCCAGTACTTATGGCTACACCTTC.

The gene calls are TRBV28 and TRBJ1-2, with 8 positions matching TRBD1. Per the germline V gene, CDR1 is MDHEN and CDR2 is SYDVKM. This CDR3 comprises 16 residues. V was clipped by 3 bases and J by 6 bases; unmatched bases: 12. Here the CDR3 reads CASSFGRRTGWDGYTF. The CDR3 DNA follows: TGTGCCAGCAGTTTTGGTAGAAGGACAGGGTGGGATGGCTACACCTTC.

The chain is built from TRBV29-1 and TRBJ1-2, with 8 positions matching TRBD1. This CDR3 is built from 13 residues. Germline CDR1 and CDR2: SQVTM and ANQGSEA. V was pared by 5 bases and J by 10 bases, with 12 bases of the junction left unmatched. The CDR3 sequence: CSVWTGKMSAYTF. The CDR3 DNA sequence: TGCAGCGTTTGGACAGGGAAAATGAGTGCCTACACCTTC.

CDR3 sequence (DNA): TGTGCCAGCAGTGGGACGGGCAGGGGCGCTTTCTTT. This sequence encodes CASSGTGRGAFF. The chain combines TRBV6-1 with TRBJ1-1; tentatively, D is TRBD1 (6 bases). The germline gives CDR1 MNHNS, CDR2 SASEGT. Trimming pared 4 bases from V and 11 bases from J, leaving 14 bases between. The CDR3 consists of 12 residues.

This sequence joins TRBV21-1 and TRBJ1-3; the D segment call TRBD1 is taken from the table without a DNA check. TRBV21-1 is shown as a pseudogene. CDR3 size: 16 residues. The CDR3 is CASSKGQARSGNTIYF. CDR3 coding DNA: TGTGCCAGCAGCAAAGGACAGGCTCGCTCTGGAAACACCATATATTTT.

The V gene is TRBV18, the J gene TRBJ2-7; 7 nucleotides align to TRBD2. CDR1 and CDR2 (germline): KGHSH, LQKENI. The CDR3 covers 19 residues. V gave up 4 bases and J gave up 0 bases; unmatched junction bases: 18. CDR3 in amino acids: CASSLLGPRQGLFSYEQYF. The CDR3 DNA is TGTGCCAGCTCACTTCTAGGGCCCCGGCAGGGACTATTCTCCTACGAGCAGTACTTC.

The V gene is TRBV25-1, the J gene TRBJ2-2, with 9 bases that match TRBD1. Germline V CDR1 and CDR2: MGHDK, SYGVNS. This CDR3 comprises 16 residues. Unmatched junction bases numbered 10, after V lost 5 bases and J lost 6 bases. CDR3 nucleotides: TGTGCCAGCAGTCCTGCCGGGACAGGGTCGGCCGGGGAGCTGTTTTTT. This translates into CASSPAGTGSAGELFF.

V gene TRBV27 combines with J gene TRBJ1-5; 10 nucleotides match TRBD1. CDR3 length: 17 residues. Looked up from germline, CDR1 is MNHEY and CDR2 is SMNVEV (reference sequence). With V trimmed by 6 bases and J by 9 bases, 17 bases remained unmatched. CDR3 protein: CASRGTGVMSRVMPQHF. The CDR3 DNA follows: TGTGCCAGCAGAGGGACAGGGGTAATGTCACGGGTTATGCCCCAGCATTTT.

Of note for this clone: Other DNA variants within this sample encode the same CDR3. This chain links TRBV5-1 with TRBJ1-3, with 7 bases lining up with TRBD1. The germline V gene has CDR1 SGHRS and CDR2 YFSETQ. CDR3 size: 15 residues. J lost 2 bases, V lost 0 bases, and 2 bases had no gene match. The CDR3 sequence is CASSLATGAGNTIYF. In nucleotides, the CDR3 is TGCGCCAGCAGCTTGGCAACAGGGGCTGGAAACACCATATATTTT.

The genes are TRBV6-1 and TRBJ2-2, with D perhaps given as TRBD1 or TRBD2 (5 bases each). V gave up 10 bases and J gave up 0 bases, with 12 bases separating them. This CDR3 region has 14 residues. From germline, CDR1 is MNHNS and CDR2 SASEGT. The CDR3 nucleotides read TGTGCCACCCGGGACGCCTCGAACACCGGGGAGCTGTTTTTT. Its translation is CATRDASNTGELFF.

Comments on this clone: Other nucleotide sequences in the sample specify the same CDR3. The chain recombines TRBV27 with TRBJ1-1, with no clear D. This CDR3 is 12 amino acids long. CDR1 and CDR2 from the germline V gene are MNHEY and SMNVEV (reference sequence). V was trimmed by 4 bases and J by 4 bases, leaving 7 bases between them. CDR3 sequence reads: CASSSVGTEAFF. The CDR3 DNA reads as TGTGCCAGCAGTTCCGTTGGCACTGAAGCTTTCTTT.

The chain is built from TRBV15 and TRBJ2-1; 9 bases are a match to TRBD2. This CDR3 spans 16 amino acids. With 3 bases clipped from V and 0 bases from J, the junction kept 3 bases outside the gene matches. The germline V gene encodes CDR1 LNHNV and CDR2 YYDKDF (reference sequence). CDR3 DNA: TGTGCCACCAGCAGGGTAGCGGGGGTCTCCTACAATGAGCAGTTCTTC. It yields the protein CATSRVAGVSYNEQFF.